This is a list of T cell receptor beta chains from one sample in a study of Graves' ophthalmopathy and Graves' hyperthyroidism. TCRdb reanalysed the multiplex PCR reads using MiXCR and keeps one entry per CDR3 protein. The repertoire holds 260,000 or so distinct CDR3 sequences, with about 47% as singletons. Sequencing was carried out using peripheral blood. The receptors were sampled from an adult man with Graves' ophthalmopathy. CDR3s include the opening cysteine and the closing phenylalanine or tryptophan. Each record gives: J gene, D gene, V gene, clone size, CDR3 protein, CDR3 DNA. A D gene is named only where the DNA matches it firmly. Clone size, where shown, is once, few, many, or a class for clones that have expanded.

>TRBJ2-7|.|TRBV7-3|.
CASSPPGATAYEQYF
TGTGCCAGCAGCCCCCCCGGCGCCACTGCCTACGAGCAGTACTTC
>TRBJ2-7|TRBD1|TRBV12-3/TRBV12-4|many
CASSLGQGTYEQYF
TGTGCCAGCAGCTTAGGACAGGGCACCTACGAGCAGTACTTC
>TRBJ2-2|.|TRBV7-3|.
CASSSDWNTGELFF
TGTGCCAGCAGCTCGGACTGGAACACCGGGGAGCTGTTTTTT
>TRBJ2-2|.|TRBV7-3|.
CASSFGYSSTGELFF
TGTGCCAGCAGCTTTGGGTACAGCTCCACCGGGGAGCTGTTTTTT
>TRBJ1-2|TRBD1|TRBV6-5|.
CASTRTGNYGYTF
TGTGCCAGCACCAGGACAGGGAACTATGGCTACACCTTC
>TRBJ1-4|.|TRBV9|few
CASSAKHGATNEKLFF
TGTGCCAGCAGCGCGAAACACGGCGCAACTAATGAAAAACTGTTTTTT
>TRBJ2-7|.|TRBV25-1|many
CASSATGYEQYF
TGTGCCAGCAGTGCGACAGGCTATGAGCAGTACTTC
>TRBJ2-1|TRBD2|TRBV24-1|.
CATSDLQLAGANEQFF
TGTGCCACCAGTGATTTGCAACTAGCGGGAGCAAATGAGCAGTTCTTC
>TRBJ1-1|.|TRBV10-3|.
CASNMGGLTEAFF
TGTGCCAGCAACATGGGGGGGTTGACTGAAGCTTTCTTT
>TRBJ1-5|.|TRBV9|once
CASSVRPDSNRPQHF
TGTGCCAGCAGCGTACGACCAGATAGCAATCGGCCCCAGCATTTT
>TRBJ2-7|.|TRBV29-1|.
CSVETGQMREQYF
TGCAGCGTTGAGACAGGTCAAATGAGGGAGCAGTACTTC
>TRBJ2-7|TRBD1|TRBV9|few
CASSGTGNSYEQYF
TGTGCCAGCAGCGGGACAGGGAACTCCTACGAGCAGTACTTC
>TRBJ2-7|.|TRBV12-3/TRBV12-4|.
CASSLPASYEQYF
TGTGCCAGCAGTTTGCCAGCCTCCTACGAGCAGTACTTC
>TRBJ2-7|TRBD2|TRBV5-5|many
CASSDRTLAGGSYEQYF
TGTGCCAGCAGCGACAGGACACTAGCGGGGGGGAGTTACGAGCAGTACTTC
>TRBJ2-1|TRBD2|TRBV7-3|.
CASSLTGLAGAPNNEQFF
TGTGCCAGCAGCTTAACCGGACTAGCGGGGGCCCCTAACAATGAGCAGTTCTTC
>TRBJ2-7|.|TRBV18|.
CASSPDRDSSYEQYF
TGTGCCAGCTCCCCAGATCGAGACAGCTCCTACGAGCAGTACTTC
>TRBJ1-2|.|TRBV19|.
CASTLLGEDGYTF
TGTGCCAGTACCCTTCTAGGGGAAGACGGCTACACCTTC
>TRBJ2-5|TRBD2|TRBV11-2|.
CASSLGTSYMETQYF
TGTGCCAGCAGCTTGGGGACTAGTTATATGGAGACCCAGTACTTC
>TRBJ2-7|TRBD2|TRBV19|.
CASRLAGGPHEQYF
TGTGCCAGCAGACTAGCGGGAGGGCCCCACGAGCAGTACTTC
>TRBJ2-7|TRBD2|TRBV7-2|.
CAGSPRLAGGYEQYF
TGTGCCGGCAGCCCCAGACTAGCGGGAGGATACGAGCAGTACTTC
>TRBJ2-5|.|TRBV15|many
CATSRMGRLETQYF
TGTGCCACCAGCAGAATGGGACGGCTCGAGACCCAGTACTTC
>TRBJ1-6|TRBD1|TRBV2|.
CAISTGRSPLHF
TGTGCCATCTCGACAGGGCGGTCACCCCTCCACTTT
>TRBJ2-7|TRBD1|TRBV6-1|.
CASTPYVAGGTYEQYF
TGTGCCAGCACCCCGTATGTGGCAGGGGGAACGTACGAGCAGTACTTC
>TRBJ2-5|.|TRBV12-3/TRBV12-4|.
CASRYELGETQYF
TGTGCCAGCAGATATGAGCTAGGAGAGACCCAGTACTTC
>TRBJ2-2|.|TRBV2|.
CASSASSAGGLFF
TGTGCCAGCAGTGCGTCCTCGGCCGGGGGGCTGTTTTTT
>TRBJ2-5|TRBD2|TRBV6-2/TRBV6-3|few
CASSYPVSAGGETQYF
TGTGCCAGCAGTTACCCGGTGTCAGCGGGAGGTGAGACCCAGTACTTC
>TRBJ1-1|.|TRBV29-1|many
CSVDDRMNTEAFF
TGCAGCGTTGATGACAGGATGAACACTGAAGCTTTCTTT
>TRBJ2-5|.|TRBV20-1|.
CSATGPGRETQYF
TGCAGTGCTACGGGGCCGGGTCGAGAGACCCAGTACTTC
>TRBJ1-6|.|TRBV7-2|.
CASRATGIVSPLHF
TGTGCCAGCAGAGCTACAGGGATTGTTTCACCCCTCCACTTT
>TRBJ2-7|.|TRBV29-1|.
CSQFQAGTNEQYF
TGCAGCCAATTCCAAGCAGGGACCAACGAGCAGTACTTC
>TRBJ1-6|TRBD1|TRBV5-8|.
CASSLTGVRPLHF
TGTGCCAGCAGCTTAACAGGGGTTCGACCCCTCCACTTT
>TRBJ2-7|.|TRBV20-1|few
CSAYRDSYEQYF
TGCAGTGCTTACCGGGACTCCTACGAGCAGTACTTC
>TRBJ2-7|TRBD2|TRBV20-1|.
CSASSTSGRANLYEQYF
TGCAGTGCTAGCTCGACTAGCGGGAGGGCCAATCTCTACGAGCAGTACTTC
>TRBJ1-1|.|TRBV3-1|.
CASNPGLGAEAFF
TGTGCCAGCAATCCCGGGCTGGGAGCTGAAGCTTTCTTT
>TRBJ1-5|.|TRBV2|.
CASKVNSNQPQHF
TGTGCCAGCAAAGTTAATAGCAATCAGCCCCAGCATTTT
>TRBJ2-7|TRBD1|TRBV7-9|.
CASSPPGQPYEQYF
TGTGCCAGCAGCCCTCCGGGACAGCCCTACGAGCAGTACTTC
>TRBJ1-1|.|TRBV10-2|.
CASSESEIWTEAFF
TGCGCCAGCAGTGAGTCGGAAATTTGGACTGAAGCTTTCTTT
>TRBJ1-1|.|TRBV7-9|.
CASSFHRDKNTEAFF
TGTGCCAGCAGCTTCCACAGGGACAAGAACACTGAAGCTTTCTTT
>TRBJ1-5|TRBD1|TRBV7-9|.
CASSSGQGDSNQPQHF
TGTGCCAGCAGCTCGGGACAGGGCGATAGCAATCAGCCCCAGCATTTT
>TRBJ2-2|.|TRBV15|few
CATSSKTETGELFF
TGTGCCACCAGCAGTAAGACAGAGACCGGGGAGCTGTTTTTT
>TRBJ2-7|TRBD1|TRBV6-5|.
CASSPWTGDGEQYF
TGTGCCAGCAGTCCGTGGACAGGGGATGGGGAGCAGTACTTC
>TRBJ1-5|.|TRBV7-3|.
CASSLTGGDQPQHF
TGTGCCAGCAGCTTAACTGGGGGGGATCAGCCCCAGCATTTT
>TRBJ1-1|TRBD1|TRBV24-1|many
CATSGTGLNTEAFF
TGTGCCACCAGTGGGACAGGATTGAACACTGAAGCTTTCTTT
>TRBJ2-7|.|TRBV20-1|few
CSARDKYEQYF
TGCAGTGCTAGAGATAAGTACGAGCAGTACTTC
>TRBJ2-7|.|TRBV19|.
CASSLDTASYEQYF
TGTGCCAGTAGCCTCGACACGGCCTCCTACGAGCAGTACTTC
>TRBJ1-6|TRBD1|TRBV9|.
CASSGTGQGWNSPLHF
TGTGCCAGCAGTGGCACGGGACAGGGGTGGAATTCACCCCTCCACTTT